These T cell receptor beta chains were read from a single sample in a study of T cell responses to AZD1222 COVID-19 vaccine. The table came from immunoSEQ multiplex PCR; TCRdb's copy has only in-frame clones and leaves some out. The sample lists about 100,000 clones, roughly nine tenths occurring once. The sample here was peripheral blood, taken on day 0 of AZD1222 vaccination. The source is an adult in good health. Each CDR3 is given with its conserved first and last residue. A D gene is named only where the DNA matches it firmly. Size tells how often a clone was seen (once, few, many) or the class of an expanded clone, and some rows leave it out.

J gene: TRBJ2-2; clone size: -; V gene: TRBV19; D gene: TRBD2; CDR3 protein: CASMGHINALAVNTGELFF; CDR3 DNA: TGTGCCAGTATGGGCCATATTAACGCCCTAGCGGTAAACACCGGGGAGCTGTTTTTT
J gene: TRBJ1-3; clone size: -; V gene: TRBV4-3; D gene: -; CDR3 protein: CASSQEGLTLGLSSGNTIYF; CDR3 DNA: TGCGCCAGCAGCCAAGAAGGGCTGACATTAGGGTTAAGCTCTGGAAACACCATATATTTT
J gene: TRBJ2-6; clone size: -; V gene: TRBV5-1; D gene: -; CDR3 protein: CASSFWGAVSGANVLTF; CDR3 DNA: TGCGCCAGCAGCTTCTGGGGGGCAGTATCTGGGGCCAACGTCCTGACTTTC
J gene: TRBJ1-5; clone size: few; V gene: TRBV12-3/TRBV12-4; D gene: -; CDR3 protein: CASSLQESQPQHF; CDR3 DNA: TGTGCCAGCAGTTTACAGGAATCTCAGCCCCAGCATTTT
J gene: TRBJ2-7; clone size: -; V gene: TRBV5-6; D gene: TRBD1; CDR3 protein: CASSSMWTGIEQYF; CDR3 DNA: TGTGCCAGCAGCTCCATGTGGACAGGGATCGAGCAGTACTTC
J gene: TRBJ2-3; clone size: -; V gene: TRBV27; D gene: -; CDR3 protein: CASSWGSLTDTQYF; CDR3 DNA: TGTGCCAGCAGTTGGGGGAGCCTGACAGATACGCAGTATTTT
J gene: TRBJ1-5; clone size: once; V gene: TRBV4-1; D gene: TRBD1; CDR3 protein: CASSQARDSGQPQHF; CDR3 DNA: TGCGCCAGCAGCCAAGCTCGGGACAGTGGACAGCCCCAGCATTTT
J gene: TRBJ2-1; clone size: -; V gene: TRBV29-1; D gene: TRBD2; CDR3 protein: CSVRLAATYNEQFF; CDR3 DNA: TGCAGCGTTAGACTAGCGGCTACCTACAATGAGCAGTTCTTC
J gene: TRBJ1-5; clone size: -; V gene: TRBV6-1; D gene: -; CDR3 protein: CASSEGGGRKQPQHF; CDR3 DNA: TGTGCCAGCAGTGAAGGGGGGGGAAGAAAACAGCCCCAGCATTTT
J gene: TRBJ2-3; clone size: -; V gene: TRBV27; D gene: TRBD2; CDR3 protein: CASSLQTSGKTDTQYF; CDR3 DNA: TGTGCCAGCAGTTTACAGACTAGCGGGAAAACAGATACGCAGTATTTT
J gene: TRBJ2-7; clone size: -; V gene: TRBV27; D gene: TRBD2; CDR3 protein: CASSLSWLADTSYEQYF; CDR3 DNA: TGTGCCAGCAGTTTATCCTGGCTAGCGGATACATCTTACGAGCAGTACTTC
J gene: TRBJ1-6; clone size: -; V gene: TRBV6-5; D gene: -; CDR3 protein: CASSYTGSGNSPLHF; CDR3 DNA: TGTGCCAGCAGTTACACGGGGTCTGGGAATTCACCCCTCCACTTT
J gene: TRBJ1-2; clone size: -; V gene: TRBV20-1; D gene: TRBD1; CDR3 protein: CSASVTGVFYGYTF; CDR3 DNA: TGCAGTGCTAGTGTGACAGGGGTTTTTTATGGCTACACCTTC
J gene: TRBJ1-2; clone size: -; V gene: TRBV5-4; D gene: -; CDR3 protein: CASSRAGAVYGYTF; CDR3 DNA: TGTGCCAGCAGCCGAGCCGGGGCGGTGTATGGCTACACCTTC
J gene: TRBJ1-6; clone size: few; V gene: TRBV27; D gene: -; CDR3 protein: CASSFEGWEKRSPLHF; CDR3 DNA: TGTGCCAGCAGTTTTGAGGGGTGGGAGAAGAGGTCACCCCTCCACTTT
J gene: TRBJ2-7; clone size: -; V gene: TRBV2; D gene: TRBD1; CDR3 protein: CASSERLQGGTDEQYF; CDR3 DNA: TGTGCCAGCAGTGAACGGTTACAGGGGGGCACCGACGAGCAGTACTTC